Listed here are 8 T cell receptor beta chains from one sample, sequenced in a study of cytomegalovirus exposure and HLA in healthy donors. Vbeta (60) and Jbeta (13) primers were used in the PCR. The assay was immunoSEQ multiplex PCR, and TCRdb's table has in-frame clones only and misses some. The sample records around 170,000 clones, around 80% being singletons. The sequenced sample was PBMCs. These receptors all come from a woman aged 45-60 years in good health and CMV-seropositive.

The genes are TRBV28 and TRBJ1-5; D is perhaps TRBD1 (5 bases). The germline gives CDR1 MDHEN, CDR2 SYDVKM. The CDR3 contains 16 residues. The V end was cut by 7 bases, the J end by 2 bases, with 18 bases between. The CDR3 DNA follows: TGTGCCAGCATATCTCCGCGGGGACGGGGCAATCAGCCCCAGCATTTT. Its translation is CASISPRGRGNQPQHF. The full variable domain, completed using reference TRBV28 and TRBJ1-5, is DVKVTQSSRYLVKRTGEKVFLECVQDMDHENMFWYRQDPGLGLRLIYFSYDVKMKEKGDIPEGYSVSREKKERFSLILESASTNQTSMYLCASISPRGRGNQPQHFGDGTRLSIL.

This rearrangement joins TRBV18 to TRBJ1-6, with a weak D call TRBD1 (6 bases). The germline V and J ends were trimmed by 6 bases and 8 bases, with 20 bases remaining between them. Germline loops: CDR1 KGHSH, CDR2 LQKENI. The CDR3 covers 16 residues. The chain's CDR3 is CASSISWGREDSPLHF. In DNA form, the CDR3 reads TGTGCCAGCTCCATCTCATGGGGGCGGGAGGATTCACCCCTCCACTTT.

The chain recombines TRBV27 with TRBJ1-1; 7 nucleotides agree with TRBD1. The CDR3 runs 17 residues. The germline CDR1 and CDR2 sequences are MNHEY and SMNVEV (reference sequence). V was pared by 5 bases and J by 2 bases, with 14 bases of the junction left unmatched. DNA of the CDR3: TGTGCCAGCAGTGCCAGACAGGGTGGCCTACCTAACACTGAAGCTTTCTTT. It yields the protein CASSARQGGLPNTEAFF.

V is TRBV2 and J is TRBJ2-5; 8 bases match TRBD1. The CDR3 extends over 14 amino acids. The V segment lost 5 bases and the J segment 5 bases; nucleotides outside the gene matches: 7. Germline CDR1 and CDR2: SNHLY and FYNNEI. The chain's CDR3 is CASSRQGARETQYF. CDR3 in DNA: TGTGCCAGCAGTCGGCAGGGGGCGAGGGAGACCCAGTACTTC.

The chain recombines TRBV19 with TRBJ1-5; unclear D gene. CDR1 LNHDA and CDR2 SQIVND come from the germline V gene (reference sequence). Trimming removed 7 bases at V and 6 bases at J, with 16 bases between. The CDR3 spans 14 residues. CDR3 residues: CASMGPRVGQPQHF. The CDR3 DNA follows: TGTGCCAGTATGGGTCCACGGGTCGGTCAGCCCCAGCATTTT.

V gene TRBV7-2 combines with J gene TRBJ2-1; maybe TRBD2 (6 bases). Germline lookup yields CDR1 SGHTA and CDR2 FQGNSA. This CDR3 is built from 18 residues. The V and J ends lost 1 base and 4 bases respectively, with 20 bases between them. CDR3 sequence: CASSLGGSGVGAYNEQFF. The CDR3 DNA follows: TGTGCCAGCAGCTTAGGCGGGTCGGGAGTGGGTGCGTACAATGAGCAGTTCTTC.

V is TRBV5-6 and J is TRBJ1-2; TRBD1 aligns across 7 bases. CDR3 length: 16 residues. Per germline, CDR1 SGHDT and CDR2 YYEEEE. With 4 bases clipped from V and 0 bases from J, the junction kept 9 bases outside the gene matches. As DNA, the CDR3 is TGTGCCAGCAGCCGACGAACCGGGACAGCTAACTATGGCTACACCTTC. Encoded protein: CASSRRTGTANYGYTF.

J is TRBJ2-7 and V is TRBV11-1; D may be TRBD1 (6 bases). V was trimmed by 7 bases and J by 3 bases, leaving 13 bases between them. The CDR3 loop spans 13 amino acids. Germline CDR1 reads SGHAT; CDR2 reads FQDESV (reference sequence). CDR3 in amino acids: CASTYVQGYEQYF. The CDR3 DNA reads TGTGCCAGCACTTACGTACAGGGCTACGAGCAGTACTTC.